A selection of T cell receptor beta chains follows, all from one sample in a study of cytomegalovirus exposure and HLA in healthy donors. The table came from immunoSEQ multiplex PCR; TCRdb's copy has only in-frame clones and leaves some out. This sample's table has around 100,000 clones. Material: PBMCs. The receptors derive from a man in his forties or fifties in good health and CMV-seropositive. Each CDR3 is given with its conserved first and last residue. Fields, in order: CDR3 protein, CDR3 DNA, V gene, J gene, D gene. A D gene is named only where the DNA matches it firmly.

CASSYSREGANVLTF	TGTGCCAGCAGTTACTCGAGGGAGGGGGCCAACGTCCTGACTTTC	TRBV6-6	TRBJ2-6	NA
CASSYGGSDNEQFF	TGTGCCAGCAGTTACGGGGGGTCGGACAATGAGCAGTTCTTC	TRBV6-6	TRBJ2-1	NA
CAWSLAGSTDTQYF	TGTGCCTGGAGCCTAGCGGGTAGCACAGATACGCAGTATTTT	TRBV30	TRBJ2-3	TRBD2
CASSQSPGGSRAGELFF	TGCGCCAGCAGCCAATCCCCAGGGGGGAGTCGGGCCGGGGAGCTGTTTTTT	TRBV4-3	TRBJ2-2	NA
CSVGPAGVLDEQYF	TGCAGCGTTGGGCCAGCGGGAGTACTAGACGAGCAGTACTTC	TRBV29-1	TRBJ2-7	TRBD2
CASSPSERGPSSEQFF	TGTGCCAGCAGCCCTAGTGAGCGGGGCCCTAGTAGTGAGCAGTTCTTC	TRBV11-1	TRBJ2-1	TRBD2
CASRDTSGYSNYEQYF	TGTGCCAGCAGGGATACTAGCGGGTATAGTAACTACGAGCAGTACTTC	TRBV6-6	TRBJ2-7	TRBD2
CASSEHRDETSGRINEQFF	TGCGCCAGCAGTGAGCACAGGGACGAAACTAGCGGGAGAATCAATGAGCAGTTCTTC	TRBV10-2	TRBJ2-1	TRBD2
CASPVAFSGGIDTQYF	TGTGCCAGTCCCGTGGCTTTTAGCGGGGGGATAGATACGCAGTATTTT	TRBV2	TRBJ2-3	TRBD2
CASSNGASYEQYF	TGTGCTAGCAGCAACGGAGCGTCGTACGAGCAGTACTTC	TRBV7-7	TRBJ2-7	NA
CASSARDYTF	TGTGCCAGCAGCGCCCGGGACTACACCTTC	TRBV28	TRBJ1-2	NA
CASSREGRSYNEQFF	TGTGCCAGTAGTAGGGAGGGGAGATCCTACAATGAGCAGTTCTTC	TRBV19	TRBJ2-1	TRBD2
CASSDGTSGPDTQYF	TGTGCCAGCAGTGACGGGACTAGCGGTCCAGATACGCAGTATTTT	TRBV6-4	TRBJ2-3	TRBD2
CASSILPGVSSPLHF	TGTGCCAGTAGTATTCTCCCAGGGGTCAGTTCACCCCTCCACTTT	TRBV19	TRBJ1-6	NA
CASSLKRGLAGPTYEQYF	TGTGCCAGCAGCTTAAAAAGAGGACTAGCGGGCCCAACCTACGAGCAGTACTTC	TRBV13	TRBJ2-7	TRBD2
CASSYSTRTGGETQYF	TGTGCCAGCAGTTACTCGACCCGGACGGGGGGGGAGACCCAGTACTTC	TRBV6-5	TRBJ2-5	TRBD2
CASSPILSGSSYEQYF	TGTGCCAGCAGCCCTATATTGAGCGGGAGCTCCTACGAGCAGTACTTC	TRBV7-2	TRBJ2-7	TRBD2
CASSIDLAAFGEQYF	TGTGCCAGTAGTATAGATCTAGCGGCCTTTGGCGAGCAGTACTTC	TRBV19	TRBJ2-7	TRBD2
CASSQVAGVIPSQYF	TGCGCCAGCAGCCAAGTCGCGGGAGTGATCCCGTCGCAGTATTTT	TRBV4-1	TRBJ2-3	TRBD2
CASTHLGGDSPLHF	TGTGCCAGCACTCACTTGGGAGGTGATTCACCCCTCCACTTT	TRBV6-5	TRBJ1-6	NA
CASSYLQGRRTEAFF	TGTGCCAGCAGTTACCTACAGGGACGTCGCACTGAAGCTTTCTTT	TRBV6-5	TRBJ1-1	NA
CSVASFIQTGGGYGYTF	TGCAGCGTTGCCAGTTTTATCCAAACAGGGGGCGGCTATGGCTACACCTTC	TRBV29-1	TRBJ1-2	TRBD1
CASRDRTYEQYF	TGTGCCAGCCGGGACAGAACCTACGAGCAGTACTTC	TRBV6-4	TRBJ2-7	TRBD1